This T cell receptor (beta chain) was retrieved from a study of blood T cell repertoires in COVID-19. In the study overall: There were acute and convalescent COVID-19 samples, and they came from the United States, Italy and Spain.

How the authors handled the data: How many nucleated cells were present was estimated from reference gene primer amplification. The method was immunoSEQ multiplex PCR; TCRdb's version includes in-frame clones alone and lacks a portion of them. The DNA was the basis for D and trimming; V, J and clone size are from that table. The sample has some 190,000 clones, 84% seen once; the top ten hold over 6.5%. V lost 6 bases to trimming and J lost 3 bases; unmatched junction nucleotides: 5. Germline V gives CDR1 KGHSH, CDR2 LQKENI. This CDR3 contains 13 residues. The chain has TRBV18 and TRBJ2-7, with 7 nucleotides matching TRBD1. The sequencing sample was made of peripheral blood. This clonotype originated in a woman of 80 years or more with COVID-19, enrolled during active disease. The CDR3 region is CASSLGQDYEQYF. In DNA, the CDR3 is TGTGCCAGCTCCCTCGGACAGGACTACGAGCAGTACTTC.